These 16 T cell receptor beta chains were sequenced from one sample in a study of follicular helper T cells after annual influenza vaccination (dated by TCRdb to about 2017). The library was prepared using the immunoSEQ multiplex PCR assay. TCRdb obtained this table from immuneACCESS and retained in-frame rearrangements with V and J assigned. These tables miss some clones; where compared with another copy, unresolved V genes account for less than half of the shortfall, and the remainder is unexplained. This sample lists a few thousand clones; 82% were detected once. Together, the top ten hold 0.8% to 0.85% of the sample. The time point label of this sample denotes: 2014-2015 season, 7 days after vaccination. The sample consisted of CXCR5- memory CD4+ T cells sorted from blood, taken 7 days after influenza vaccination. The cell subset or site label on this specimen signifies: CXCR5- memory CD4 T cells. The receptor set was obtained from an adult who received the influenza vaccine.

This clone has just a few counts. The gene calls are TRBV19 and TRBJ1-4; TRBD1 matches at 7 bases. Per the germline V gene, CDR1 is LNHDA and CDR2 is SQIVND (reference sequence). With 7 bases clipped from V and 0 bases from J, the junction kept 5 bases outside the gene matches. CDR3 length: 15 amino acids. The CDR3 bases are TGTGCCAGTACGGGGGGACAGACAACTAATGAAAAACTGTTTTTT. Its protein is CASTGGQTTNEKLFF.

The V gene is TRBV30, the J gene TRBJ2-4; D is unresolved. V gave up 3 bases and J gave up 7 bases, with 13 bases separating them. This CDR3 region has 13 residues. Germline V gene data show CDR1 as GTSNPN and CDR2 as SVGIG (reference sequence). The CDR3 nucleotides read TGTGCCTGGAGCCCCCGACGTCCTAACATTCAGTACTTC. This gives the protein CAWSPRRPNIQYF.

The J gene is TRBJ2-7, the V gene TRBV20-1, with D hard to call. The CDR3 is made up of 11 amino acids. V was shortened by 1 base and J by 3 bases, with 4 bases between the two germline ends. Germline loops: CDR1 DFQATT, CDR2 SNEGSKA (reference sequence). The CDR3 sequence is CSARGFYEQYF. The CDR3 DNA reads as TGCAGTGCTAGAGGCTTCTACGAGCAGTACTTC.

In this sample, this clone turned up a few times. J is TRBJ2-6 and V is TRBV5-1, with TRBD2 matching over 13 bases. With V trimmed by 1 base and J by 0 bases, 7 bases remained unmatched. The CDR3 is made up of 20 amino acids. Germline V gives CDR1 SGHRS, CDR2 YFSETQ. The CDR3 protein is CASSLTGLAGLISGANVLTF. The DNA of the CDR3 is TGCGCCAGCAGCTTGACGGGACTAGCGGGGTTGATCTCTGGGGCCAACGTCCTGACTTTC.

J is TRBJ2-7 and V is TRBV7-2; 13 bases are a match to TRBD2. The CDR3 totals 17 residues. Germline lookup yields CDR1 SGHTA and CDR2 FQGNSA. V trimming: 3 bases; J trimming: 2 bases; junction bases outside the gene matches: 7. The CDR3 loop reads CASSLGLAGISTYEQYF. The CDR3 DNA sequence: TGTGCCAGCAGCTTGGGACTAGCGGGGATCTCCACCTACGAGCAGTACTTC.

This chain uses TRBV19 with TRBJ1-5; a possible D gene is TRBD1 (5 bases). CDR1 and CDR2 from the germline V gene are LNHDA and SQIVND (reference sequence). V was shortened by 7 bases and J by 6 bases, with 19 bases between the two germline ends. This CDR3 comprises 15 residues. The CDR3 sequence: CASKDGTGRSQPQHF. As DNA, the CDR3 is TGTGCCAGTAAGGACGGCACAGGTCGATCTCAGCCCCAGCATTTT.

J is TRBJ1-6 and V is TRBV7-6, with no clear D. CDR3 length: 21 amino acids. The V gene's germline CDR1 is SGHVS and CDR2 FNYEAQ. The V end was cut by 1 base, the J end by 7 bases, with 29 bases between. CDR3 in DNA: TGTGCCAGCAGCTTAGAGTTGGGCGGTCGAAACCCGGATTTGTTCAATTCACCCCTCCACTTT. Its translation: CASSLELGGRNPDLFNSPLHF.

This clone has just a few counts. V usage is TRBV4-1 and J usage is TRBJ2-7; D is possibly TRBD2 (6 bases). CDR3 size: 14 residues. Trimming removed 1 base at V and 7 bases at J, with 14 bases between. The germline V gene encodes CDR1 MGHRA and CDR2 YSYEKL. The chain's CDR3 is CASSQVGGTLEQYF. The CDR3 DNA follows: TGCGCCAGCAGCCAAGTCGGGGGTACGTTGGAGCAGTACTTC.

V and J are TRBV15 and TRBJ2-5; D is possibly TRBD1 (5 bases). Germline CDR1 is LNHNV and CDR2 is YYDKDF (reference sequence). This CDR3 has 14 residues. The V end was cut by 0 bases, the J end by 5 bases, with 10 bases between. As DNA, the CDR3 is TGTGCCACCAGCAGAGATCAGGGTTCGGAGACCCAGTACTTC. The encoded protein is CATSRDQGSETQYF. Variable domain in full (rest from reference TRBV15 and TRBJ2-5): DAMVIQNPRYQVTQFGKPVTLSCSQTLNHNVMYWYQQKSSQAPKLLFHYYDKDFNNEADTPDNFQSRRPNTSFCFLDIRSPGLGDTAMYLCATSRDQGSETQYFGPGTRLLVL.

J is TRBJ1-6 and V is TRBV28, with D uncertain. This CDR3 spans 14 amino acids. The germline V and J ends were trimmed by 3 bases and 6 bases, with 9 bases remaining between them. Germline V lookup: CDR1 MDHEN, CDR2 SYDVKM. The CDR3, as DNA: TGTGCCAGCAGTTTGATAGTCACTAATTCACCCCTCCACTTT. Its protein product is CASSLIVTNSPLHF.

The chain couples TRBV7-2 to TRBJ1-5, with 11 bases aligning to TRBD1. This CDR3 comprises 18 residues. In germline, CDR1 is SGHTA, CDR2 FQGNSA. The V segment lost 1 base and the J segment 3 bases; nucleotides outside the gene matches: 8. The CDR3 here is CASSLVAGQGAFNQPQHF. For the CDR3, the DNA is TGTGCCAGCAGCTTAGTTGCTGGACAGGGGGCCTTCAATCAGCCCCAGCATTTT.

The gene calls are TRBV18 and TRBJ1-6; unclear D gene. The germline CDR1 and CDR2 sequences are KGHSH and LQKENI. Trimming pared 0 bases from V and 8 bases from J, leaving 11 bases between. The CDR3 extends over 15 amino acids. The CDR3 here is CASSPPDGAYSPLHF. The CDR3 region has the DNA TGTGCCAGCTCACCACCGGACGGTGCTTATTCACCCCTCCACTTT.

The chain recombines TRBV28 with TRBJ2-5, with 8 bases lining up with TRBD2. CDR1 is MDHEN and CDR2 is SYDVKM in the germline V gene. V lost 7 bases and J lost 0; bases outside the gene matches: 10. The CDR3 contains 16 residues. Here the CDR3 DNA reads TGTGCCAGCATGCCCGTCGGCGGGGGGAACCAAGAGACCCAGTACTTC. Its protein product is CASMPVGGGNQETQYF.

The V call is TRBV28, the J call TRBJ2-5; D could derive from TRBD1 or TRBD2 (7 bases each). This CDR3 is built from 14 residues. Per germline, CDR1 MDHEN and CDR2 SYDVKM. V was trimmed by 9 bases and J by 5 bases, leaving 19 bases between them. The CDR3, as DNA: TGTGCCAGTACCATTGGGAGGGGGCAGGAGACCCAGTACTTC. This encodes CASTIGRGQETQYF.

The rearrangement links TRBV14 to TRBJ2-5, with D unclear. The CDR3 is 13 amino acids. Trimming stripped 4 bases from V and 1 base from J, with 7 bases between. Germline V gives CDR1 SGHDN, CDR2 FVKESK. DNA of the CDR3: TGTGCCAGCAGCCGGTTTTTCCAAGAGACCCAGTACTTC. Protein product: CASSRFFQETQYF.

The chain is built from TRBV6-6 and TRBJ1-3; 10 nucleotides line up with TRBD1. Germline V CDR1 and CDR2: MNHNY, SVGAGI (reference sequence). The CDR3 consists of 16 residues. V was pared by 2 bases and J by 3 bases, with 4 bases of the junction left unmatched. The CDR3 protein is CASSYAGQGYGNTIYF. The CDR3 DNA sequence: TGTGCCAGCAGTTACGCGGGACAGGGGTATGGAAACACCATATATTTT.